This entry describes one T cell receptor beta chain. The entry originates in a study of blood T cell repertoires in COVID-19. On the study more broadly: Sources were T cells, B-cell-depleted T cells, or PBMCs; the material itself was cDNA or gDNA.

Original processing methods: Counts of nucleated cells, estimated from reference gene primer amplification, were obtained. TCRdb keeps only in-frame clones here, not all; method: immunoSEQ multiplex PCR. The V and J calls and the clone size are those of that table, but D and trimming were determined from the DNA. Of roughly 45,000 clones listed, about four fifths are singletons. V gave up 0 bases and J gave up 1 base; unmatched junction bases: 6. CDR1 and CDR2 (germline): ENHRY, SYGVKD. This CDR3 region has 17 residues. The TCR originated in a man in his fifties with active COVID-19. The sequenced sample was peripheral blood. This chain uses TRBV10-3 with TRBJ2-5, with TRBD2 matching 9 bases. This CDR3 reads CAISESSSGVPQETQYF. CDR3 DNA: TGTGCCATCAGTGAGTCTTCTAGCGGGGTTCCCCAAGAGACCCAGTACTTC.